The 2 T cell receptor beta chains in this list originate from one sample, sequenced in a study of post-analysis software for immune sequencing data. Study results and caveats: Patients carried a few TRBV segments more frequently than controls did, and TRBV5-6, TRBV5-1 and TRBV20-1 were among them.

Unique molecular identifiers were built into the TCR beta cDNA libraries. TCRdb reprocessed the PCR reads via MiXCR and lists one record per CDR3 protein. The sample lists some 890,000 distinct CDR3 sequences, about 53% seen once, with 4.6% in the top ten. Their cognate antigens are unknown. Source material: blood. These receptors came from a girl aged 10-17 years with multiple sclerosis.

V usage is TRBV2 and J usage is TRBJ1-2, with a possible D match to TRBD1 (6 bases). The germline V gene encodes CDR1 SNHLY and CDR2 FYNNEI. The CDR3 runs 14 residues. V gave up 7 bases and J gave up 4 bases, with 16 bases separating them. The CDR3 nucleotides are TGTGCCAGCACACTACAGGGCCGGGGCTATGGCTACACCTTC. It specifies CASTLQGRGYGYTF.

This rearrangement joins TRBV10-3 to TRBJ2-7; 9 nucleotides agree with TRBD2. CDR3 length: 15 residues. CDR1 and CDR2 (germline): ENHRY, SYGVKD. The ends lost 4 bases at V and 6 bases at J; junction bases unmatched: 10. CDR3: CAISVASGKSSEQYF. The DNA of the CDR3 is TGTGCCATCAGTGTGGCTAGCGGGAAGTCTTCCGAGCAGTACTTC.